This T cell receptor (beta chain) appears in the sequencing data of a study of cytomegalovirus exposure and HLA in healthy donors. A remark on this clone: Its cognate antigen is unknown.

Some clones are missing from TCRdb's copy, which holds only in-frame ones; the method was immunoSEQ multiplex PCR. The sample has about 170,000 clones; about nine tenths are singletons. Study-wide findings and caveats: According to a later analysis, TCR clusters from the first cohort tended to co-occur in the 120 or so validation repertoires.

Germline V gene data show CDR1 as SGHDN and CDR2 as FVKESK. J gave up 8 bases and V 9 bases, and 9 bases lay outside the gene matches. This CDR3 comprises 13 residues. The sequenced sample consisted of PBMCs. The sequence came from a man younger than 35 in good health and CMV-seropositive. This chain uses TRBV14 with TRBJ1-1; 10 positions agree with TRBD1. The CDR3 coding sequence is TGTGCCAGTGGGACAGGGGTAAGGGGAGAAGCTTTCTTT. Translating it yields CASGTGVRGEAFF.